Presented here are 14 T cell receptor beta chains from one specimen sequenced in a study of regulatory T cells in long-lasting Graves disease. Building of the TCR beta libraries involved iRepertoire HTBI primers and Arm-PCR of CDR3 regions. TCRdb independently ran MiXCR on the multiplex PCR reads; one entry per CDR3 protein. The table lists about 460,000 distinct CDR3 sequences, about 20% of them singletons. Sample time point: persistent/refractory GD, antithyroid drugs over 5 years with positive TRAb. After RNA was extracted from PBMCs, the TCR library was made from it. Sequenced here: peripheral blood mononuclear cells (PBMCs), sampled when the disease was refractory, from a patient treated with antithyroid drugs. Receptor source: a female donor with Graves disease.

The chain combines TRBV5-5 with TRBJ2-7; weak D call: TRBD2 (5 bases). CDR1 and CDR2 from the germline V gene are SGHKS and YYEKEE (reference sequence). The CDR3 has 13 amino acids. V dropped 6 bases and J dropped 0 bases, with 10 bases sitting between them. Here the CDR3 reads CASMGGYSYEQYF. CDR3 DNA sequence: TGTGCCAGCATGGGCGGGTACTCCTACGAGCAGTACTTC.

This clonotype has a count of ten or more. The chain recombines TRBV29-1 with TRBJ1-2; D is undetermined. V was pared by 7 bases and J by 2 bases, with 8 bases between. Germline V gene sequence: CDR1 SQVTM, CDR2 ANQGSEA. This CDR3 region has 11 residues. CDR3 coding DNA: TGCAGCGCGGAAGGGAACTATGGCTACACCTTC. Amino acid sequence: CSAEGNYGYTF.

Concerning this clonotype: Since a much larger clone is just one base distant, this may be a read error. The CDR3 region has the DNA TGCAGTACTATCGTCCCACTAGCGGGGGAGACCCAGTACTTC. It specifies CSTIVPLAGETQYF. V usage is TRBV20-1 and J usage is TRBJ2-5, with TRBD2 matching over 10 bases. Germline V gene data show CDR1 as DFQATT and CDR2 as SNEGSKA (reference sequence). V lost 8 bases and J lost 5; bases outside the gene matches: 11. The CDR3 consists of 14 residues.

This clonotype was picked up a small number of times. V is TRBV13 and J is TRBJ2-5; D might be TRBD1 (6 bases). Looked up from germline, CDR1 is PRHDT and CDR2 is FYEKMQ (reference sequence). The V end was cut by 3 bases, the J end by 5 bases, with 13 bases between. The CDR3 runs to 14 residues. CDR3 nucleotide sequence: TGTGCCAGCAGCTTGGGCAGGGGATGGGAGACCCAGTACTTC. It specifies CASSLGRGWETQYF.

This clonotype was picked up a small number of times. V gene TRBV4-3 combines with J gene TRBJ2-2; D is unclear. The CDR3 runs to 14 residues. Germline V CDR1 and CDR2: LGHNA, YSLEER. The V and J ends lost 1 base and 4 bases respectively, with 7 bases between them. The CDR3 sequence is CASSQGPLTGELFF. CDR3 DNA: TGCGCCAGCAGCCAAGGACCGCTCACCGGGGAGCTGTTTTTT.

This clonotype has only a few counts. This chain connects TRBV19 to TRBJ1-1; the D gene is possibly TRBD1 (5 bases). The CDR3 spans 13 residues. Germline-derived CDR1 and CDR2 are LNHDA and SQIVND (reference sequence). V was clipped by 9 bases and J by 4 bases, with 15 bases between them. CDR3 in DNA: TGTGCCAGCCAGCGGGTCACAGGCACTGAAGCTTTCTTT. This translates into CASQRVTGTEAFF.

The table lists this clonotype with many counts. This sequence joins TRBV6-1 and TRBJ1-1; no clear D. Trimming took off 8 bases at V and 5 bases at J, with 6 bases between the two ends. CDR1 is MNHNS and CDR2 is SASEGT in the germline V gene. CDR3 size: 10 residues. CDR3 in amino acids: CASGRTEAFF. The CDR3 bases are TGTGCCAGCGGACGTACTGAAGCTTTCTTT.

This clonotype was counted at least ten times. This chain uses TRBV20-1 with TRBJ1-5, with 8 bases matching TRBD1. With V trimmed by 6 bases and J by 0 bases, 4 bases remained unmatched. This CDR3 spans 14 amino acids. CDR1 and CDR2 (germline): DFQATT, SNEGSKA (reference sequence). The CDR3: CSALGQDSNQPQHF. CDR3 nucleotides: TGCAGTGCCCTGGGACAGGATAGCAATCAGCCCCAGCATTTT.

This clonotype was seen a handful of times. The J gene is TRBJ1-2, the V gene TRBV5-5; D might be TRBD1 (5 bases). The germline V and J ends were trimmed by 2 bases and 0 bases, with 11 bases remaining between them. This CDR3 spans 15 amino acids. CDR1 is SGHKS, CDR2 YYEKEE, per germline (reference sequence). CDR3: CASSFTGDPNYGYTF. The CDR3 nucleotides are TGTGCCAGCAGCTTTACGGGGGACCCTAACTATGGCTACACCTTC.

The gene calls are TRBV10-3 and TRBJ1-3, with D perhaps matching TRBD1 (5 bases). CDR3 length: 13 amino acids. Trimming pared 8 bases from V and 1 base from J, leaving 9 bases between. Germline assignment: CDR1 ENHRY and CDR2 SYGVKD. CDR3 DNA sequence: TGTGCCATCTTGAACAGGTCTGGAAACACCATATATTTT. The encoded protein is CAILNRSGNTIYF.

The chain couples TRBV4-1 to TRBJ2-5; D is ambiguous. Germline V gives CDR1 MGHRA, CDR2 YSYEKL. V was trimmed by 0 bases and J by 7 bases, leaving 9 bases between them. The CDR3 is 13 amino acids. In DNA form, the CDR3 reads TGCGCCAGCAGCCAAGATGGTAAGGGGACCCAGTACTTC. Translating gives CASSQDGKGTQYF.

The CDR3 sequence is CASSPGTTVNEKLFF. CDR3 DNA: TGTGCCAGCAGTCCCGGGACAACTGTAAATGAAAAACTGTTTTTT. The chain has TRBV6-1 and TRBJ1-4; possible D gene TRBD1, 6 bases. The V end was cut by 5 bases, the J end by 5 bases, with 15 bases between. The CDR3 totals 15 residues. Germline CDR1 is MNHNS and CDR2 is SASEGT.

This clonotype was seen ten or more times. The chain combines TRBV28 with TRBJ1-6; D gene ambiguous. This CDR3 has 15 residues. Per the germline V gene, CDR1 is MDHEN and CDR2 is SYDVKM. V was cut by 6 bases and J by 5 bases, with 14 bases left in between. This chain's CDR3 is CASSDSVGDNSPLHF. Written as DNA, the CDR3 is TGTGCCAGCAGCGACTCCGTTGGGGATAATTCACCCCTCCACTTT.

The table lists this clonotype with many counts. V gene TRBV7-2 combines with J gene TRBJ1-2, with TRBD1 matching over 7 bases. The CDR3 has 14 residues. Trimming removed 4 bases from V and 7 bases from J; junction bases left unmatched: 9. Germline V CDR1 and CDR2: SGHTA, FQGNSA. The CDR3 bases are TGTGCCAGCAGCTACTCAGGGGGGATTTCTGGCTACACCTTC. Translation gives CASSYSGGISGYTF.